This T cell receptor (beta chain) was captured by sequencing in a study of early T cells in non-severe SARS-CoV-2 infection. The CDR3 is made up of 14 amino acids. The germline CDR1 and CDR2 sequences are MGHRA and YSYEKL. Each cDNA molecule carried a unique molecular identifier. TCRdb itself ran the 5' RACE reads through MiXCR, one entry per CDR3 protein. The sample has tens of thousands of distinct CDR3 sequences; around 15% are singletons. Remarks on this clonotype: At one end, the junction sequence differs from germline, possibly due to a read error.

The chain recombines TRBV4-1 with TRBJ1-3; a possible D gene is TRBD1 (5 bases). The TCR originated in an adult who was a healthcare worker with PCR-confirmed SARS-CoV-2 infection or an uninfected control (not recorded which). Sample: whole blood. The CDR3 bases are TGCGCCGGCAGCCAGCCCGGACAAGGAAACACCATATATTTT. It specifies CAGSQPGQGNTIYF.